The 31 T cell receptor beta chains below all came from one sample that was sequenced in a study of shared clonotypes between healthy human individuals. TCRdb keeps only in-frame clones here, not all; method: immunoSEQ multiplex PCR. The table records about 520,000 clones, over 70% of them present only once. The sample comprised PBMCs. The receptors stem from a woman in her thirties or forties in good health. Some clones in this sample may be carry-over from other donors' samples.

V gene TRBV7-6 combines with J gene TRBJ1-3; 10 nucleotides agree with TRBD1. With 5 bases clipped from V and 0 bases from J, the junction kept 7 bases outside the gene matches. Germline V gene data show CDR1 as SGHVS and CDR2 as FNYEAQ. The CDR3 extends over 17 amino acids. CDR3 loop: CASSPGQGRSSGNTIYF. The CDR3 coding sequence is TGTGCCAGCAGCCCGGGACAGGGGAGAAGCTCTGGAAACACCATATATTTT.

J is TRBJ1-2 and V is TRBV5-8, with unresolved D. Trimming pared 4 bases from V and 2 bases from J, leaving 9 bases between. Germline V gene lookup returns CDR1 SGHTS and CDR2 YDEGEE. CDR3 size: 13 residues. CDR3 sequence: CASSHRSNYGYTF. CDR3 DNA sequence: TGTGCCAGCAGCCACAGAAGCAACTATGGCTACACCTTC.

This clone was counted only a few times. CDR3 sequence (DNA): TGTGCCACCGTCGGGACCCCTGGAAACACCATATATTTT. Encoded protein: CATVGTPGNTIYF. The gene calls are TRBV2 and TRBJ1-3, with D perhaps TRBD1 (5 bases). Trimming cost V 10 bases and J 2 bases, with 12 bases left between them. CDR1 is SNHLY, CDR2 FYNNEI, per germline. This CDR3 region has 13 residues.

Of note for this clone: A far larger clone differs by one base, so this is likely a read error. This rearrangement joins TRBV29-1 to TRBJ2-7; tentatively, D is TRBD1 (5 bases). The CDR3 spans 12 residues. CDR1 is SQVTM and CDR2 is ANQGSEA in the germline V gene. Trimming removed 4 bases from V and 0 bases from J, with 7 bases in between. The CDR3 coding sequence is TGCAGCGTTGGGGGCTGCTCCTACGAGCAGTACTTC. It yields the protein CSVGGCSYEQYF.

A word on this clone: One base separates it from a far larger clone, so it is likely a read error. V usage is TRBV11-2 and J usage is TRBJ1-1; D is undetermined. The V gene's germline CDR1 is SGHAT and CDR2 FQNNGV. Trimming cost V 1 base and J 6 bases, with 3 bases left between them. The CDR3 has 11 residues. CDR3 nucleotide sequence: TGTGCCAGCAGCTTAGTCCCTGAAGCTTTCTTT. The encoded protein is CASSLVPEAFF.

The chain links TRBV9 to TRBJ2-5, with D perhaps TRBD1 (5 bases). The closer fit of TRBJ2-7 to the DNA end suggests the J call may be wrong. The CDR3 spans 12 residues. CDR1 and CDR2 (germline): SGDLS, YYNGEE. CDR3 residues: CASSSQGHEQYF. The CDR3 DNA is TGTGCCAGCAGCTCTCAGGGTCACGAGCAGTACTTC.

This clone was seen only once. This sequence is one base from a far larger clone and is likely a read error. The chain has TRBV4-2 and TRBJ1-5; D ambiguous. V shed 0 bases and J shed 4 bases, with 4 bases lying between them. Germline CDR1 LGHNA, CDR2 YNFKEQ. The CDR3 covers 13 residues. The CDR3, as DNA: TGTGCCAGCAGCCAAGAGGTTAATCAGCCCCAGCATTTT. This encodes CASSQEVNQPQHF.

The genes are TRBV10-3 and TRBJ2-7, with 13 nucleotides matching TRBD2. The germline gives CDR1 ENHRY, CDR2 SYGVKD. This CDR3 comprises 15 residues. After removal of 3 bases from V and 4 bases from J, the junction contained 3 bases not matched to a gene. The CDR3 loop reads CAISDRLAGGYEQYF. Written as DNA, the CDR3 is TGTGCCATCAGTGATCGACTAGCGGGAGGTTACGAGCAGTACTTC.

This chain links TRBV5-1 with TRBJ2-7; the D gene is possibly TRBD1 (6 bases). Germline-derived CDR1 and CDR2 are SGHRS and YFSETQ. V lost 5 bases and J 0 bases, leaving 9 bases between the germline ends. The CDR3 has 13 amino acids. The DNA of the CDR3 is TGCGCCAGCAGTAGGGGGACCTCCTACGAGCAGTACTTC. It translates to CASSRGTSYEQYF.

The chain employs TRBV6-4 and TRBJ1-1; weak D call: TRBD1 (5 bases). The CDR3 is 15 residues long. Trimming removed 2 bases at V and 6 bases at J, with 16 bases between. Germline-derived CDR1 and CDR2 are MRHNA and SNTAGT. The CDR3: CASSDGATPSAEAFF. Here the CDR3 DNA reads TGTGCCAGCAGTGACGGGGCAACCCCAAGCGCTGAAGCTTTCTTT.

In the case of this clone: A much larger clone differs from this one at a single base, so this may be a read error. The genes are TRBV19 and TRBJ2-5, with 10 positions matching TRBD2. The better agreement between TRBJ2-7 and the DNA end casts doubt on the J call. Looked up from germline, CDR1 is LNHDA and CDR2 is SQIVND (reference sequence). The CDR3 spans 15 residues. This chain's CDR3 is CDSSRGLARNYEQYF. As DNA, the CDR3 is TGTGACAGTAGTAGGGGACTAGCGAGAAACTACGAGCAGTACTTC.

The rearrangement uses TRBV19 and TRBJ2-7, with D possibly matching TRBD2 (5 bases). This CDR3 spans 14 amino acids. Looked up from germline, CDR1 is LNHDA and CDR2 is SQIVND (reference sequence). V lost 5 bases to trimming and J lost 2 bases, with 13 bases between them. The CDR3 here is CASSSGRTPYEQYF. The CDR3 DNA reads as TGTGCCAGTAGTTCCGGACGGACTCCCTACGAGCAGTACTTC.

The chain employs TRBV7-2 and TRBJ2-2, with 7 bases fitting TRBD2. The V segment lost 2 bases and the J segment 4 bases; nucleotides outside the gene matches: 4. The CDR3 runs 15 residues. The V gene's germline CDR1 is SGHTA and CDR2 FQGNSA. The CDR3 nucleotides are TGTGCCAGCAGCTTATGGAGCGGGGCCACCGGGGAGCTGTTTTTT. It translates to CASSLWSGATGELFF.

In this sample, this clone turned up a few times. This sequence is one base from a far larger clone and is likely a read error. Different DNA sequences within this sample yield the same CDR3. The genes are TRBV18 and TRBJ1-1; no reliable D call. The CDR3 is made up of 12 amino acids. V dropped 1 base and J dropped 8 bases, with 8 bases sitting between them. The germline gives CDR1 KGHSH, CDR2 LQKENI. The CDR3 DNA is TGTGCCAGCTCACCACAGGGTGCCGAAGCTTTCTTT. This encodes CASSPQGAEAFF.

The chain combines TRBV4-1 with TRBJ2-7; 9 bases are shared with TRBD1. Germline V lookup: CDR1 MGHRA, CDR2 YSYEKL. Trimming removed 3 bases from V and 5 bases from J; junction bases left unmatched: 8. This CDR3 region has 15 residues. The CDR3 DNA is TGCGCCAGCAGCCATGGCGGGACAGGGTGTGACGAGCAGTACTTC. Amino acids: CASSHGGTGCDEQYF.

V is TRBV4-3 and J is TRBJ1-3; D is perhaps TRBD1 (5 bases). V was cut by 4 bases and J by 0 bases, with 10 bases left in between. Germline CDR1 reads LGHNA; CDR2 reads YSLEER. This CDR3 is built from 15 residues. The CDR3 sequence is CASSRTQGSGNTIYF. Written as DNA, the CDR3 is TGCGCCAGCAGCCGCACGCAGGGCTCTGGAAACACCATATATTTT.

This chain connects TRBV7-9 to TRBJ2-2; 10 bases are a match to TRBD1. CDR3 size: 17 residues. CDR1 is SEHNR, CDR2 FQNEAQ, per germline (reference sequence). V lost 5 bases to trimming and J lost 8 bases; unmatched junction nucleotides: 14. The CDR3 protein is CASSPAWDRGIAGELFF. The CDR3 nucleotides read TGTGCCAGCAGCCCTGCGTGGGACAGGGGAATCGCGGGGGAGCTGTTTTTT.

The rearrangement joins TRBV28 to TRBJ1-2; the D is unclear. The germline V gene encodes CDR1 MDHEN and CDR2 SYDVKM. The CDR3 covers 13 residues. V was cut by 4 bases and J by 7 bases, with 13 bases left in between. The chain's CDR3 is CASSSGRTFGYTF. CDR3 sequence (DNA): TGTGCCAGCAGTTCCGGGCGGACGTTTGGCTACACCTTC.

A remark on this clone: This CDR3 is also generated by other DNA sequences in the sample. This rearrangement joins TRBV11-3 to TRBJ2-7; D possibly corresponds to TRBD1 (6 bases). Germline CDR1 SGHNT, CDR2 YENEEA. Trimming left V 5 bases short and J 2 bases short, with 13 bases between. The CDR3 has 14 residues. CDR3 in amino acids: CASSLGPGAYEQYF. The CDR3 nucleotides are TGTGCCAGCAGCCTCGGACCAGGGGCCTACGAGCAGTACTTC.

Ten or more counts support this clone. The chain links TRBV12-5 to TRBJ2-5, with 10 bases lining up with TRBD2. Germline V lookup: CDR1 LGHNT, CDR2 FRNRAP. The CDR3 spans 16 residues. Losses at the gene ends were 1 base for V and 2 bases for J; bases not matched to a gene: 4. In DNA, the CDR3 is TGTGCTAGTGGTTTGGCTAGCGGGAGATTTCAAGAGACCCAGTACTTC. Protein sequence: CASGLASGRFQETQYF.

The V gene is TRBV5-1, the J gene TRBJ2-1; D uncertain. Looked up from germline, CDR1 is SGHRS and CDR2 is YFSETQ. The CDR3 runs to 16 residues. The V end lost 0 bases, the J end lost 0 bases, and 10 bases lay between the germline ends. CDR3 in DNA: TGCGCCAGCAGCTTGGGGGGTGCTAGCTCCTACAATGAGCAGTTCTTC. It encodes CASSLGGASSYNEQFF.

This clone appeared a few times. This chain uses TRBV7-2 with TRBJ2-6; tentative D call: TRBD2 (6 bases). V was cut by 5 bases and J by 4 bases, with 21 bases left in between. The germline V gene encodes CDR1 SGHTA and CDR2 FQGNSA. The CDR3 consists of 18 residues. The CDR3 reads CASSTGTHYWGGANVLTF. In DNA form, the CDR3 reads TGTGCCAGCAGCACGGGGACTCACTACTGGGGAGGGGCCAACGTCCTGACTTTC.

CDR3 loop: CASTPGGVSYGYTF. The CDR3 DNA follows: TGTGCCAGCACCCCCGGGGGGGTTAGCTATGGCTACACCTTC. V and J are TRBV7-6 and TRBJ1-2; perhaps TRBD1 as D (5 bases). The CDR3 runs 14 residues. Germline CDR1 reads SGHVS; CDR2 reads FNYEAQ. The germline V and J ends were trimmed by 7 bases and 4 bases, with 16 bases remaining between them.

In its sample, this clone was seen a few times. This likely reflects a read error, since a far larger clone is one base away. J is TRBJ2-3 and V is TRBV25-1; 7 bases map to TRBD2. Germline V gene data show CDR1 as MGHDK and CDR2 as SYGVNS. CDR3 length equals 15 residues. CDR3 nucleotide sequence: TGTGCCGGCAGTTCTAGACTAGCAGGCACAGATACGCAGTATTTT. Amino acid sequence: CAGSSRLAGTDTQYF.

The V gene is TRBV29-1, the J gene TRBJ2-2; no reliable D call. Germline V gives CDR1 SQVTM, CDR2 ANQGSEA. The CDR3 sequence is 13 residues long. V was pared by 6 bases and J by 1 base, with 9 bases between. The CDR3 DNA reads TGCAGCGTCGTCGTGAAGAACACCGGGGAGCTGTTTTTT. As protein: CSVVVKNTGELFF.

The V and J genes are TRBV9 and TRBJ2-7; D gene ambiguous. Trimming pared 4 bases from V and 2 bases from J, leaving 13 bases between. The CDR3 runs to 14 residues. Looked up from germline, CDR1 is SGDLS and CDR2 is YYNGEE. CDR3 in DNA: TGTGCCAGCAGCCCAGCCGACTCAACCTACGAGCAGTACTTC. This sequence encodes CASSPADSTYEQYF.

This chain joins TRBV27 and TRBJ2-3; possible D gene TRBD2, 5 bases. CDR3 length: 18 amino acids. CDR1 is MNHEY, CDR2 SMNVEV, per germline (reference sequence). Trimming cost V 5 bases and J 0 bases, with 21 bases left between them. The CDR3 loop is CASSLAVGRRVSTDTQYF. CDR3 coding DNA: TGTGCCAGCAGTCTGGCCGTAGGGAGAAGGGTTAGCACAGATACGCAGTATTTT.

The J gene is TRBJ2-5, the V gene TRBV7-9; weak D call: TRBD1 (6 bases). Germline V gene sequence: CDR1 SEHNR, CDR2 FQNEAQ (reference sequence). V lost 1 base to trimming and J lost 5 bases, with 11 bases between them. The CDR3 sequence is 14 residues long. The CDR3 spells CASSLGTALETQYF. The CDR3 nucleotides read TGTGCCAGCAGCTTAGGGACAGCTCTGGAGACCCAGTACTTC. The full variable domain, rest sourced from reference TRBV7-9 and TRBJ2-5, is DTGVSQNPRHKITKRGQNVTFRCDPISEHNRLYWYRQTLGQGPEFLTYFQNEAQLEKSRLLSDRFSAERPKGSFSTLEIQRTEQGDSAMYLCASSLGTALETQYFGPGTRLLVL.

CDR3 in DNA: TGTGCCAGCAGCTTAGACCGAGAGATTCAGTACTTC. It encodes CASSLDREIQYF. The rearrangement uses TRBV11-2 and TRBJ2-4; D is unresolved. V was shortened by 0 bases and J by 10 bases, with 7 bases between the two germline ends. Germline-derived CDR1 and CDR2 are SGHAT and FQNNGV. The length of the CDR3 is 12 residues.

The chain joins TRBV7-6 to TRBJ2-1; D is perhaps TRBD2 (6 bases). CDR1 and CDR2 from the germline V gene are SGHVS and FNYEAQ. V was cut by 5 bases and J by 7 bases, with 21 bases left in between. This CDR3 is 16 amino acids long. The CDR3 nucleotides read TGTGCCAGCAGCCCGCAGGGTCTTGCGGGAAGTAATGAGCAGTTCTTC. This translates into CASSPQGLAGSNEQFF.

The gene calls are TRBV7-9 and TRBJ2-1; D is perhaps TRBD2 (6 bases). The CDR3 runs to 15 residues. V lost 1 base and J 7 bases, leaving 14 bases between the germline ends. Germline V gene lookup returns CDR1 SEHNR and CDR2 FQNEAQ (reference sequence). The CDR3 here is CASSLDGRPFNEQFF. For the CDR3, the DNA is TGTGCCAGCAGCTTAGACGGGAGACCGTTTAATGAGCAGTTCTTC.